Shown below are 3 T cell receptor beta chains from a single sample sequenced in a study of shared clonotypes between healthy human individuals. Sequencing was performed with immunoSEQ multiplex PCR; in TCRdb, only in-frame clones are kept and a portion is missing. The sample records over a million clones, around 97% being singletons. Source material: naive CD4+ T cells sorted from blood. The subset: CD45RA+ positively selected. The origin of the receptors is a man aged 25 to 40 in good health.

The chain links TRBV6-6 to TRBJ2-2; D possibly corresponds to TRBD1 (6 bases). Trimming removed 10 bases at V and 5 bases at J, with 20 bases between. The CDR3 length is 15 residues. Germline V gene data show CDR1 as MNHNY and CDR2 as SVGAGI (reference sequence). The CDR3 loop reads CATEEHLQGTGELFF. CDR3 bases: TGTGCCACCGAGGAACATCTCCAGGGGACCGGGGAGCTGTTTTTT.

Of note for this clone: The same CDR3 also results from other DNA sequences found in this sample. V gene TRBV6-5 combines with J gene TRBJ2-3; no firm D call. Trimming took 6 bases from V and 6 from J, leaving 10 bases between them. The CDR3 covers 12 residues. Per the germline V gene, CDR1 is MNHEY and CDR2 is SVGAGI. CDR3 DNA: TGTGCCAGCAGCTATCTAGGGGATACGCAGTATTTT. This gives the protein CASSYLGDTQYF.

The chain employs TRBV28 and TRBJ2-7; 8 nucleotides agree with TRBD2. The germline V gene has CDR1 MDHEN and CDR2 SYDVKM. V lost 5 bases and J lost 1; bases outside the gene matches: 4. CDR3 length equals 14 residues. The chain's CDR3 is CASSPLAESYEQYF. The DNA for the CDR3 is TGTGCCAGCAGTCCACTAGCGGAATCCTACGAGCAGTACTTC. The whole variable domain, remainder taken from reference TRBV28 and TRBJ2-7, is DVKVTQSSRYLVKRTGEKVFLECVQDMDHENMFWYRQDPGLGLRLIYFSYDVKMKEKGDIPEGYSVSREKKERFSLILESASTNQTSMYLCASSPLAESYEQYFGPGTRLTVT.